The 9 T cell receptor beta chains in this list originate from one sample, sequenced in a study of shared clonotypes between healthy human individuals. Profiled with immunoSEQ multiplex PCR; TCRdb holds only in-frame clones, not every one. The data contain about 490,000 clones, 70% to 80% of them singletons. The sample taken for sequencing was PBMCs. Receptors originate from a woman aged 40 to 50 in good health. Some clones in this sample may be carry-over from other donors' samples.

As concerns this clone: Other DNA sequences in the same sample also yield this CDR3. The chain is built from TRBV19 and TRBJ2-5, with a weak D call TRBD1 (6 bases). With 5 bases removed from V and 4 bases from J, the gap between germline ends came to 8 bases. The CDR3 contains 12 residues. Germline V gene data show CDR1 as LNHDA and CDR2 as SQIVND (reference sequence). The CDR3 here is CASSGGGETQYF. DNA for the CDR3: TGTGCCAGTAGTGGGGGCGGAGAGACCCAGTACTTC.

This chain uses TRBV4-1 with TRBJ2-1; 10 bases are a match to TRBD2. Per germline, CDR1 MGHRA and CDR2 YSYEKL. Trimming took 2 bases from V and 9 from J; bases not matched to a gene: 13. The CDR3 sequence is 17 residues long. This chain's CDR3 is CASSQPFPSGSGREQFF. The CDR3 DNA is TGCGCCAGCAGCCAACCCTTTCCTAGCGGGAGTGGACGTGAGCAGTTCTTC.

The chain combines TRBV5-8 with TRBJ2-2, with 7 bases identical to TRBD1. This CDR3 is 14 amino acids long. The J segment lost 5 bases and the V segment lost 3 bases, leaving 4 bases of the junction unmatched. Germline V lookup: CDR1 SGHTS, CDR2 YDEGEE. The CDR3 region has the DNA TGTGCCAGCAGCTCGGGACAGAATACCGGGGAGCTGTTTTTT. Its translation: CASSSGQNTGELFF.

V usage is TRBV6-6 and J usage is TRBJ1-1; D not certain. The CDR3 sequence is 13 residues long. V was trimmed by 0 bases and J by 8 bases, leaving 10 bases between them. The germline CDR1 and CDR2 sequences are MNHNY and SVGAGI (reference sequence). This chain's CDR3 is CASSYSPEREAFF. CDR3 bases: TGTGCCAGCAGTTACTCACCCGAGAGGGAAGCTTTCTTT.

The chain uses TRBV6-5 and TRBJ1-6; tentatively, D is TRBD1 (6 bases). Trimming removed 0 bases at V and 6 bases at J, with 9 bases between. The length of the CDR3 is 15 residues. CDR1 and CDR2 (germline): MNHEY, SVGAGI. CDR3 protein: CASSYSWTANSPLHF. CDR3 bases: TGTGCCAGCAGTTACTCCTGGACAGCTAATTCACCCCTCCACTTT.

This clone was observed a single time. V is TRBV27 and J is TRBJ2-2; possibly TRBD1 for D (7 bases). CDR3 length: 16 amino acids. From germline, CDR1 is MNHEY and CDR2 SMNVEV (reference sequence). V dropped 5 bases and J dropped 5 bases, with 18 bases sitting between them. CDR3 nucleotides: TGTGCCAGCAGTCGTAGCGGCCCAGGGGGAACCGGGGAGCTGTTTTTT. Translation gives CASSRSGPGGTGELFF.

The chain has TRBV5-8 and TRBJ2-2, with D possibly matching TRBD2 (5 bases). The V end lost 4 bases, the J end lost 6 bases, and 13 bases lay between the germline ends. CDR1 is SGHTS and CDR2 is YDEGEE in the germline V gene. This CDR3 comprises 14 residues. The chain's CDR3 is CASSLHRGPGELFF. The CDR3 DNA sequence: TGTGCCAGCAGCCTACATCGGGGTCCCGGGGAGCTGTTTTTT.

This clone has only a few counts. The rearrangement joins TRBV19 to TRBJ1-5, with 7 bases identical to TRBD1. Germline V lookup: CDR1 LNHDA, CDR2 SQIVND (reference sequence). This CDR3 region has 14 residues. V lost 4 bases and J lost 7; bases outside the gene matches: 7. In nucleotides, the CDR3 is TGTGCCAGTAGTACACAGGGGTCGGGGCAGCCCCAGCATTTT. Its translation: CASSTQGSGQPQHF. Complete variable domain (other parts from reference TRBV19 and TRBJ1-5): DGGITQSPKYLFRKEGQNVTLSCEQNLNHDAMYWYRQDPGQGLRLIYYSQIVNDFQKGDIAEGYSVSREKKESFPLTVTSAQKNPTAFYLCASSTQGSGQPQHFGDGTRLSIL.

The rearrangement uses TRBV28 and TRBJ1-1, with D possibly matching TRBD1 (5 bases). The CDR3 covers 13 residues. The germline V and J ends were trimmed by 5 bases and 4 bases, with 11 bases remaining between them. Germline loops: CDR1 MDHEN, CDR2 SYDVKM. In DNA, the CDR3 is TGTGCCAGCAGTACCAGGGAAGCCACTGAAGCTTTCTTT. Encoded protein: CASSTREATEAFF.